This T cell receptor beta chain is drawn from a study of CD8+ T cells in alopecia areata. Study-level findings and limits: Relative to normal scalp, lesional scalp, especially alopecia totalis/universalis, showed higher clonality. Tissue-resident alphabeta T cells belonging to normal skin likewise get sequenced within scalp specimens.

As for this clone: No antigen is known for it.

Sequencing templates came from extracted RNA that was reverse transcribed into cDNA. Repertoires were generated with immunoSEQ multiplex PCR, while TCRdb's copy carries only in-frame clones and drops some. The table has around 190,000 clones, more than 50% seen once. This clonotype originated in a human donor in good health. Source material: CD8+ T cells sorted from blood.

The CDR3: CASGRGGASGEQYF. The DNA of the CDR3 is TGTGCCAGCGGACGCGGGGGGGCCTCGGGCGAGCAGTACTTC. This chain links TRBV2 with TRBJ2-7; 9 nucleotides match TRBD2. The CDR3 runs to 14 residues. Looked up from germline, CDR1 is SNHLY and CDR2 is FYNNEI. With V trimmed by 8 bases and J by 6 bases, 11 bases remained unmatched.